These 22 T cell receptor beta chains originate from one sample sequenced in a study of blood T cell repertoires in COVID-19. Data came from immunoSEQ multiplex PCR; TCRdb stores just in-frame clones and leaves some out. The data contain about 35,000 clones, 70% to 80% of them singletons. Specimen: peripheral blood. The origin of the receptors is a human donor in a cohort sampled during active COVID-19.

This clone was observed a few times. The V and J genes are TRBV7-2 and TRBJ2-2; D remains unclear. This CDR3 is built from 16 residues. Germline CDR1 SGHTA, CDR2 FQGNSA. V was cut by 1 base and J by 1 base, with 10 bases left in between. CDR3 in DNA: TGTGCCAGCAGCTTAGTCCCTCCCGTGAACACCGGGGAGCTGTTTTTT. Protein sequence: CASSLVPPVNTGELFF.

The genes are TRBV2 and TRBJ1-1; D perhaps matches TRBD1 (5 bases). CDR3 size: 17 residues. Trimming shortened V by 8 bases and J by 1 base, and 23 bases separated the two germline ends. Germline loops: CDR1 SNHLY, CDR2 FYNNEI. The CDR3 coding sequence is TGTGCCAGCGTCTTGTATTTGCTAGGGGAAAGGAACACTGAAGCTTTCTTT. Residues: CASVLYLLGERNTEAFF. The full variable domain, its missing parts supplied by reference TRBV2 and TRBJ1-1, is EPEVTQTPSHQVTQMGQEVILRCVPISNHLYFYWYRQILGQKVEFLVSFYNNEISEKSEIFDDQFSVERPDGSNFTLKIRSTKLEDSAMYFCASVLYLLGERNTEAFFGQGTRLTVV.

V is TRBV4-1 and J is TRBJ2-1, with TRBD2 matching over 8 bases. Germline V gives CDR1 MGHRA, CDR2 YSYEKL. The CDR3 has 19 residues. With 11 bases clipped from V and 0 bases from J, the junction kept 21 bases outside the gene matches. CDR3 coding DNA: TGCGCCCGCACCGGGGGCAATAGGGCGGGGGGCGGCTCCTACAATGAGCAGTTCTTC. Encoded protein: CARTGGNRAGGGSYNEQFF.

This clone was counted between two and nine times. The chain links TRBV7-9 to TRBJ2-3; TRBD1 matches at 10 bases. V lost 2 bases, J lost 6 bases, and 5 bases stayed unmatched. This CDR3 region has 15 residues. In germline, CDR1 is SEHNR, CDR2 FQNEAQ (reference sequence). The CDR3 sequence is CASSLRQGAVDTQYF. In DNA, the CDR3 is TGTGCCAGCAGCTTAAGACAGGGGGCGGTCGATACGCAGTATTTT. Full variable domain (remainder filled in from reference TRBV7-9 and TRBJ2-3): DTGVSQNPRHKITKRGQNVTFRCDPISEHNRLYWYRQTLGQGPEFLTYFQNEAQLEKSRLLSDRFSAERPKGSFSTLEIQRTEQGDSAMYLCASSLRQGAVDTQYFGPGTRLTVL.

The chain carries TRBV19 and TRBJ2-3; tentatively, D is TRBD1 (6 bases). The CDR3 extends over 14 amino acids. The germline V gene has CDR1 LNHDA and CDR2 SQIVND (reference sequence). The ends were cut back, 6 bases at V and 2 bases at J, with 12 bases in the middle. CDR3 sequence (DNA): TGTGCCAGTAGGGCCAGGGGCTCCACAGATACGCAGTATTTT. Its protein product is CASRARGSTDTQYF.

The rearrangement links TRBV5-1 to TRBJ2-1; 9 bases agree with TRBD2. The CDR3 is 14 amino acids. Germline V lookup: CDR1 SGHRS, CDR2 YFSETQ. V dropped 6 bases and J dropped 8; count of bases not matched to a gene: 9. The CDR3 region is CASTRGGTLDEQFF. CDR3 DNA: TGCGCCAGCACGCGGGGGGGAACGTTGGATGAGCAGTTCTTC.

This rearrangement joins TRBV19 to TRBJ1-2, with TRBD1 matching 9 bases. CDR1 and CDR2 (germline): LNHDA, SQIVND (reference sequence). The CDR3 covers 15 residues. Losses at the gene ends were 7 bases for V and 3 bases for J; bases not matched to a gene: 9. In DNA form, the CDR3 reads TGTGCCAGTACCATTTCGGGACAGGGATACTATGGCTACACCTTC. Encoded protein: CASTISGQGYYGYTF.

This clone was seen at least ten times. The V call is TRBV5-4, the J call TRBJ2-1; D might be TRBD2 (6 bases). The CDR3 length is 17 residues. V lost 0 bases and J lost 6, with 19 bases in between. Germline CDR1 is SGHNT and CDR2 is YYREEE (reference sequence). CDR3: CASSLDGRRVLSNEQFF. In DNA, the CDR3 is TGTGCCAGCAGCTTGGACGGGAGAAGGGTCTTGTCCAATGAGCAGTTCTTC.

Here the CDR3 DNA reads TGTGCCAGCAGCGTAGAGAAACTAGCGGATGGCACAGATACGCAGTATTTT. It is translated as CASSVEKLADGTDTQYF. The chain employs TRBV9 and TRBJ2-3; 8 bases line up with TRBD2. This CDR3 has 17 residues. CDR1 SGDLS and CDR2 YYNGEE come from the germline V gene. V shed 0 bases and J 1 base; nucleotides not matched to a gene: 7.

V is TRBV9 and J is TRBJ1-1; D may be TRBD1 (5 bases). This CDR3 has 14 amino acids. In germline, CDR1 is SGDLS, CDR2 YYNGEE. The V and J ends lost 0 bases and 11 bases respectively, with 17 bases between them. CDR3 in amino acids: CASSVGGLGGDAFF. As DNA, the CDR3 is TGTGCCAGCAGCGTAGGTGGGTTGGGGGGTGACGCTTTCTTT.

CDR3 sequence (DNA): TGTGCCACCAGCAGAGCCTTTAGAACGGCCGCGGCCGGCTACACCTTC. This sequence encodes CATSRAFRTAAAGYTF. The chain recombines TRBV15 with TRBJ1-2; D remains unclear. The CDR3 has 16 residues. With 1 base removed from V and 8 bases from J, the gap between germline ends came to 20 bases. The germline V gene has CDR1 LNHNV and CDR2 YYDKDF (reference sequence).

CDR3 in amino acids: CASSAPNPIAGGPRDTQYF. The CDR3 nucleotides are TGTGCCAGCAGTGCCCCAAACCCCATAGCGGGAGGGCCGAGGGATACGCAGTATTTT. V usage is TRBV28 and J usage is TRBJ2-3, with 11 bases aligning to TRBD2. The germline V gene encodes CDR1 MDHEN and CDR2 SYDVKM. The CDR3 is made up of 19 amino acids. Germline trimming cut 5 bases from V and 6 bases from J; bases unmatched to any gene: 19. The whole variable domain, filled in from reference TRBV28 and TRBJ2-3, reads DVKVTQSSRYLVKRTGEKVFLECVQDMDHENMFWYRQDPGLGLRLIYFSYDVKMKEKGDIPEGYSVSREKKERFSLILESASTNQTSMYLCASSAPNPIAGGPRDTQYFGPGTRLTVL.

The V and J genes are TRBV10-1 and TRBJ2-1; possible D gene TRBD1, 7 bases. The V gene lost 6 bases and the J gene lost 6 bases, with 15 bases spanning the gap. Looked up from germline, CDR1 is WNHNN and CDR2 is SYGVQD (reference sequence). The CDR3 length is 14 residues. DNA for the CDR3: TGCGCCAGCAGGCGGGACAGTGGCTCCAATGAGCAGTTCTTC. This translates into CASRRDSGSNEQFF.

The chain recombines TRBV30 with TRBJ2-2; TRBD2 might be the D (6 bases). Germline V gene lookup returns CDR1 GTSNPN and CDR2 SVGIG (reference sequence). Trimming took 3 bases from V and 1 from J, leaving 12 bases between them. The CDR3 covers 15 residues. The CDR3 DNA is TGTGCCTGGAGGAGGGGACTCATGAACACCGGGGAGCTGTTTTTT. Amino acids: CAWRRGLMNTGELFF. The whole variable domain, remainder taken from reference TRBV30 and TRBJ2-2, is SQTIHQWPATLVQPVGSPLSLECTVEGTSNPNLYWYRQAAGRGLQLLFYSVGIGQISSEVPQNLSASRPQDRQFILSSKKLLLSDSGFYLCAWRRGLMNTGELFFGEGSRLTVL.

The V gene is TRBV7-9, the J gene TRBJ1-2; no firm D call. The germline gives CDR1 SEHNR, CDR2 FQNEAQ (reference sequence). V lost 1 base and J lost 4, with 10 bases in between. This CDR3 spans 14 amino acids. CDR3 sequence (DNA): TGTGCCAGCAGCTTAGGGGCAGGACTCTATGGCTACACCTTC. Translation gives CASSLGAGLYGYTF.

V is TRBV9 and J is TRBJ2-1, with D maybe TRBD2 (5 bases). V lost 3 bases to trimming and J lost 7 bases, with 11 bases between them. The CDR3 runs to 13 residues. Germline V gene lookup returns CDR1 SGDLS and CDR2 YYNGEE. The CDR3 nucleotides are TGTGCCAGCAGCGCTGGACTGTCGAATGAGCAGTTCTTC. This gives the protein CASSAGLSNEQFF.

The CDR3 sequence: CASRGRVGETQYF. CDR3 bases: TGTGCCAGCAGGGGCAGGGTCGGAGAGACCCAGTACTTC. The chain is built from TRBV27 and TRBJ2-5; TRBD1 might be the D (5 bases). Trimming pared 6 bases from V and 4 bases from J, leaving 12 bases between. Per germline, CDR1 MNHEY and CDR2 SMNVEV (reference sequence). The CDR3 covers 13 residues.

The V gene is TRBV6-4, the J gene TRBJ1-1; a possible D gene is TRBD1 (5 bases). Germline V gives CDR1 MRHNA, CDR2 SNTAGT. CDR3 length: 19 residues. V gave up 8 bases and J gave up 0 bases, with 28 bases separating them. CDR3 in DNA: TGTGCCAGCCGAGCAGTGGGGGGACTCAAATATGTAATGAACACTGAAGCTTTCTTT. Translated: CASRAVGGLKYVMNTEAFF.

The V call is TRBV6-6, the J call TRBJ2-7; 8 positions match TRBD2. Germline V gene lookup returns CDR1 MNHNY and CDR2 SVGAGI (reference sequence). This CDR3 spans 13 amino acids. The J segment lost 3 bases and the V segment lost 7 bases, leaving 5 bases of the junction unmatched. CDR3 DNA: TGTGCCAGCACCCTAAGCGGGGGCTACGAGCAGTACTTC. It encodes CASTLSGGYEQYF.

The V gene is TRBV7-9, the J gene TRBJ2-4; the match to TRBD1 covers 8 bases. CDR1 SEHNR and CDR2 FQNEAQ come from the germline V gene (reference sequence). This CDR3 is built from 14 residues. With V trimmed by 6 bases and J by 4 bases, 5 bases remained unmatched. The CDR3 DNA follows: TGTGCCAGCAGTTCGGACAGGGCTAAAAACATTCAGTACTTC. It specifies CASSSDRAKNIQYF.

The chain uses TRBV7-9 and TRBJ2-2, with TRBD2 identical over 9 bases. This CDR3 spans 17 amino acids. Per germline, CDR1 SEHNR and CDR2 FQNEAQ (reference sequence). V was pared by 5 bases and J by 6 bases, with 13 bases of the junction left unmatched. CDR3 loop: CASSPLGGGGAAGELFF. As DNA, the CDR3 is TGTGCCAGCAGCCCTTTGGGCGGCGGGGGGGCCGCCGGGGAGCTGTTTTTT.

This clone was seen a few times. J is TRBJ2-3 and V is TRBV7-9; TRBD2 matches 12 bases. Germline loops: CDR1 SEHNR, CDR2 FQNEAQ (reference sequence). CDR3 length: 15 amino acids. Trimming cost V 11 bases and J 4 bases; bases outside gene matches: 10. The CDR3 spells CALHPTSGSADTQYF. The CDR3 coding sequence is TGTGCCTTACACCCGACTAGCGGGAGTGCAGATACGCAGTATTTT.